This TCR beta chain was captured in a study of blood T cell repertoires in COVID-19. Study overall: COVID-19 samples, acute and convalescent, were from the United States, Italy and Spain. T cells, B-cell-depleted T cells, or PBMCs supplied cDNA or gDNA.

The CDR3 consists of 16 residues. With 0 bases clipped from V and 9 bases from J, the junction kept 10 bases outside the gene matches. Germline assignment: CDR1 SGDLS and CDR2 YYNGEE. This clone was observed a few times. In Seattle, patients joined the study during active infection and were tracked longitudinally. Study processing details: Amplification of reference gene primers was used by the study to estimate nucleated cell counts. Produced via immunoSEQ multiplex PCR; TCRdb's table is partial and in-frame only. For V, J and clone size, that table is used; D and trimming come from the DNA. Of about 49,000 clones in the sample, about four fifths were seen once.

This TCR was sampled from a woman of 80 years or more with COVID-19, enrolled during active disease. Source material: peripheral blood. The V and J genes are TRBV9 and TRBJ2-1, with 9 bases aligning to TRBD2. As DNA, the CDR3 is TGTGCCAGCAGCGTAGGATACCTAGCGGGAAGCGCTGAGCAGTTCTTC. It yields the protein CASSVGYLAGSAEQFF.